The 7 T cell receptor beta chains below come from one sample, sequenced in a study of T cell responses to AZD1222 COVID-19 vaccine (dated by TCRdb to about 2021). The sample's time point label, decoded: baseline before first vaccination. The library relied on the immunoSEQ multiplex PCR assay. The clones in this table, taken by TCRdb from immuneACCESS, are in-frame only. Not every clone is retained; where verified, under half of the shortfall comes from an unresolved V gene, and the cause of the rest is unknown. The sample data list about 95,000 clones, and about 89% of these were observed just once. Roughly 4% of the sample is taken by the ten largest. The sequencing used peripheral blood, collected on day 0 of AZD1222 vaccination. The receptors derive from an adult in good health.

The sample holds a few counts of this clone. V and J are TRBV7-2 and TRBJ2-7; 10 nucleotides agree with TRBD2. Germline CDR1 and CDR2: SGHTA and FQGNSA. Trimming removed 4 bases from V and 5 bases from J; junction bases left unmatched: 8. The CDR3 consists of 15 residues. The CDR3 protein is CASSYILGTSDEQYF. CDR3 DNA sequence: TGTGCCAGCAGCTACATACTAGGGACTAGCGACGAGCAGTACTTC.

The rearrangement uses TRBV7-2 and TRBJ2-1; D might be TRBD1 (5 bases). This CDR3 is built from 14 residues. V lost 1 base, J lost 6 bases, and 10 bases lay in between. Germline V lookup: CDR1 SGHTA, CDR2 FQGNSA. The CDR3 protein is CASSLGWGANEQFF. CDR3 DNA sequence: TGTGCCAGCAGCTTAGGGTGGGGCGCCAATGAGCAGTTCTTC.

V usage is TRBV5-1 and J usage is TRBJ2-6; no firm D call. The CDR3 has 15 residues. The V end lost 6 bases, the J end lost 0 bases, and 10 bases lay between the germline ends. Germline CDR1 SGHRS, CDR2 YFSETQ. CDR3 loop: CASTYGNSGANVLTF. CDR3 in DNA: TGCGCCAGCACCTATGGGAACTCTGGGGCCAACGTCCTGACTTTC.

The V and J genes are TRBV19 and TRBJ1-2, with D possibly matching TRBD1 (6 bases). CDR3 length: 14 amino acids. The germline V gene encodes CDR1 LNHDA and CDR2 SQIVND (reference sequence). V lost 6 bases and J 3 bases, leaving 14 bases between the germline ends. The CDR3 DNA reads TGTGCCAGTAGAATTTCGACAGGATACTATGGCTACACCTTC. Translation: CASRISTGYYGYTF.

The J gene is TRBJ2-3, the V gene TRBV18, with TRBD1 identical over 7 bases. V lost 3 bases to trimming and J lost 4 bases; unmatched junction nucleotides: 7. This CDR3 contains 15 residues. CDR1 and CDR2 (germline): KGHSH, LQKENI. The chain's CDR3 is CASSPRGQVADTQYF. CDR3 nucleotides: TGTGCCAGCTCACCTCGCGGACAGGTCGCAGATACGCAGTATTTT.

This clone was seen only a few times. The gene calls are TRBV7-2 and TRBJ1-1; possibly TRBD1 for D (5 bases). V lost 3 bases, J lost 4 bases, and 18 bases lay in between. The CDR3 loop spans 16 amino acids. Germline V gene lookup returns CDR1 SGHTA and CDR2 FQGNSA. CDR3 sequence: CASSFVGGFGGTEAFF. The CDR3 nucleotides are TGTGCCAGCAGCTTCGTTGGGGGTTTCGGTGGCACTGAAGCTTTCTTT.

The sample holds one count of this clone. The chain links TRBV28 to TRBJ1-3; D unresolved. The CDR3 sequence is 15 residues long. The V end was cut by 0 bases, the J end by 5 bases, with 11 bases between. From germline, CDR1 is MDHEN and CDR2 SYDVKM. In nucleotides, the CDR3 is TGTGCCAGCAGTTTATGGAGCTCTCGGAGAAACACCATATATTTT. Its translation is CASSLWSSRRNTIYF.